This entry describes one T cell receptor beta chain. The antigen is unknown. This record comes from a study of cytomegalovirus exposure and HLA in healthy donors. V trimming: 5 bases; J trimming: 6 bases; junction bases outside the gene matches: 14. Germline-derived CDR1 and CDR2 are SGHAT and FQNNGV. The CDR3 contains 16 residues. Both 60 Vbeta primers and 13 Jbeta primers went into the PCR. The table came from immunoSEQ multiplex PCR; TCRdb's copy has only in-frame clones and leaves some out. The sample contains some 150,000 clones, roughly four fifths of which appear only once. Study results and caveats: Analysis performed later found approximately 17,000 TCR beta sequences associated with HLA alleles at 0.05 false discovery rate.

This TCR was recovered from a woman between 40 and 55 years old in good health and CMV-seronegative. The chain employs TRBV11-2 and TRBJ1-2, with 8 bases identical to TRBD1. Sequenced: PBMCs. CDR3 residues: CASSEQTGAPEDGYTF. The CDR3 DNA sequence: TGTGCCAGCAGCGAGCAGACAGGGGCGCCCGAGGATGGCTACACCTTC.